The clone carrying this TCR beta chain was observed a few times. Trimming took 3 bases from V and 7 from J; bases not matched to a gene: 3. In germline, CDR1 is SGHRS, CDR2 YFSETQ. The CDR3 covers 13 residues. The data derive from a study of blood T cell repertoires in COVID-19. Data came from immunoSEQ multiplex PCR; TCRdb stores just in-frame clones and leaves some out. The sample holds 250,000 to 300,000 clones, 70% to 90% seen once. The rearrangement uses TRBV5-1 and TRBJ1-4, with 7 bases matching TRBD1. The sequence was collected from a woman aged 55-69 years in a cohort exposed to, infected with or recovered from COVID-19 (not recorded which). The sequencing input was PBMCs or T cells enriched from blood (not recorded which). DNA for the CDR3: TGCGCCAGCAGCTCCGCAGGGGGTGAAAAACTGTTTTTT. It is translated as CASSSAGGEKLFF. Supplemented by reference TRBV5-1 and TRBJ1-4, the full variable domain reads KAGVTQTPRYLIKTRGQQVTLSCSPISGHRSVSWYQQTPGQGLQFLFEYFSETQRNKGNFPGRFSGRQFSNSRSEMNVSTLELGDSALYLCASSSAGGEKLFFGSGTQLSVL.